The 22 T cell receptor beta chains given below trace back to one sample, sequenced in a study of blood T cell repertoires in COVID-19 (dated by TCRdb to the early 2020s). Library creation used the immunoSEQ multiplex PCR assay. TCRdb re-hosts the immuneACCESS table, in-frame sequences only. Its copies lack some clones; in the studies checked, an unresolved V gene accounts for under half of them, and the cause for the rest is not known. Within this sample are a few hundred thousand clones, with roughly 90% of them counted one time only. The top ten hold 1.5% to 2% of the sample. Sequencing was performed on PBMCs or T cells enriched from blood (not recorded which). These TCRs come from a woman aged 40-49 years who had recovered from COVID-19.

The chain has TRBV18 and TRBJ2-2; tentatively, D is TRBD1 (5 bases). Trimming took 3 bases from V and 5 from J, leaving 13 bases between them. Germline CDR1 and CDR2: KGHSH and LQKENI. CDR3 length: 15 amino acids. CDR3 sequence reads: CASSPKGRFTGELFF. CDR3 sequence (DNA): TGTGCCAGCTCACCGAAGGGGCGATTTACCGGGGAGCTGTTTTTT.

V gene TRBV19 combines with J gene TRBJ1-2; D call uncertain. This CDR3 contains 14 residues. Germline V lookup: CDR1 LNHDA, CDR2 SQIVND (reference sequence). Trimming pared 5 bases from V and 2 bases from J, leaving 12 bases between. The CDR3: CASSWREDNYGYTF. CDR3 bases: TGTGCCAGTAGTTGGAGGGAGGACAACTATGGCTACACCTTC.

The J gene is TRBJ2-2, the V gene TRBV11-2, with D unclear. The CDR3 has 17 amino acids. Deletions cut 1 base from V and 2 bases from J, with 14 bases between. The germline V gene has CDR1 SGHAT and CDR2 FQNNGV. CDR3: CASSLVSSRLNTGELFF. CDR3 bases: TGTGCCAGCAGCTTAGTCTCGTCCAGACTTAACACCGGGGAGCTGTTTTTT. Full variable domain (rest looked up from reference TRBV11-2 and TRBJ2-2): EAGVAQSPRYKIIEKRQSVAFWCNPISGHATLYWYQQILGQGPKLLIQFQNNGVVDDSQLPKDRFSAERLKGVDSTLKIQPAKLEDSAVYLCASSLVSSRLNTGELFFGEGSRLTVL.

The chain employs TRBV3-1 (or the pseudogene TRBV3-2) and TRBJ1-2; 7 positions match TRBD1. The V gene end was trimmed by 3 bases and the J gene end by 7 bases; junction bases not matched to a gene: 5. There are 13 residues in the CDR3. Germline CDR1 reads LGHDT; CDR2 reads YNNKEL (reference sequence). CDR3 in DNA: TGTGCCAGCAGCCAGACAGGGTCGTCTGGCTACACCTTC. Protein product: CASSQTGSSGYTF.

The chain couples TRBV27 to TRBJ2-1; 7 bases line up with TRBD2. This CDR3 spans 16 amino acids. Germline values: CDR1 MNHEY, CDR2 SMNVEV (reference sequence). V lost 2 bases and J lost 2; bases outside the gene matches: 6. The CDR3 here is CASSLGGGSAYNEQFF. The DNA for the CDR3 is TGTGCCAGCAGTTTAGGTGGCGGGAGTGCCTACAATGAGCAGTTCTTC.

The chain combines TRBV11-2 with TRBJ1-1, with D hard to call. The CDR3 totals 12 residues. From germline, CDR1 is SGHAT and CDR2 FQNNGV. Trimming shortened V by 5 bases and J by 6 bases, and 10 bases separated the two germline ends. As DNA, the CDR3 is TGTGCCAGCAGCCCCAGTAGCGCTGAAGCTTTCTTT. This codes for CASSPSSAEAFF.

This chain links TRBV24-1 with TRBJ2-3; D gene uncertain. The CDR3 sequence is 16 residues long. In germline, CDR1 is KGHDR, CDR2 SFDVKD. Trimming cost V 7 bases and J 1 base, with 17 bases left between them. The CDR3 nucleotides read TGTGCCACCAGCGACGCCAGAGGTACCGGCACAGATACGCAGTATTTT. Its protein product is CATSDARGTGTDTQYF.

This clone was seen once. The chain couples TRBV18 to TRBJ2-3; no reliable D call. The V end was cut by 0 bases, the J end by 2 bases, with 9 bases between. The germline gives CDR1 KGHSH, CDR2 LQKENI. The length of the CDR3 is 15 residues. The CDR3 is CASSPPLQSTDTQYF. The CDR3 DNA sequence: TGTGCCAGCTCACCACCGTTACAGTCCACAGATACGCAGTATTTT. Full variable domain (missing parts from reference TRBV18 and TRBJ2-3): NAGVMQNPRHLVRRRGQEARLRCSPMKGHSHVYWYRQLPEEGLKFMVYLQKENIIDESGMPKERFSAEFPKEGPSILRIQQVVRGDSAAYFCASSPPLQSTDTQYFGPGTRLTVL.

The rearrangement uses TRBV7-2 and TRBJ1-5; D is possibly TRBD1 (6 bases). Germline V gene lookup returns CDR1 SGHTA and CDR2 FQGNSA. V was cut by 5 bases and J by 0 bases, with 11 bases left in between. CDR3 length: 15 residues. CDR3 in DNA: TGTGCCAGCAGCGAACAGGGCTATAGCAATCAGCCCCAGCATTTT. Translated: CASSEQGYSNQPQHF.

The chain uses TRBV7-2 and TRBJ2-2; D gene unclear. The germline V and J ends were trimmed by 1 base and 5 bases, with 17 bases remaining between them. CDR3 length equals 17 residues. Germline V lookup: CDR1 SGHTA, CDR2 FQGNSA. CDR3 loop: CASSLVRLTTMTGELFF. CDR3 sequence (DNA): TGTGCCAGCAGCTTAGTGAGACTCACTACGATGACCGGGGAGCTGTTTTTT.

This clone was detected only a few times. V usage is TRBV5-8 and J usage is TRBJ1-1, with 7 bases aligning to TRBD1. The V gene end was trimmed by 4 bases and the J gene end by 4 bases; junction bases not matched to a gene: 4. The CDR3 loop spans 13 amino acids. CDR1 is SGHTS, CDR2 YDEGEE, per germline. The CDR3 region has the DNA TGTGCCAGCAGCGTACAGGGGCCCACTGAAGCTTTCTTT. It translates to CASSVQGPTEAFF. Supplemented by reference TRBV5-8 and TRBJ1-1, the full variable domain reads EAGVTQSPTHLIKTRGQQATLRCSPISGHTSVYWYQQALGLGLQFLLWYDEGEERNRGNFPPRFSGRQFPNYSSELNVNALELEDSALYLCASSVQGPTEAFFGQGTRLTVV.

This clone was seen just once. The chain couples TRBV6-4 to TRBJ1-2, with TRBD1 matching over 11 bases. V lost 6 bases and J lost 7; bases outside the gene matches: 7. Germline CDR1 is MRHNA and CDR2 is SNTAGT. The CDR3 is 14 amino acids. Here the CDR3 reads CASSSDRGRGGYTF. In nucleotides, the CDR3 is TGTGCCAGCAGCTCGGACAGGGGGCGCGGTGGCTACACCTTC.

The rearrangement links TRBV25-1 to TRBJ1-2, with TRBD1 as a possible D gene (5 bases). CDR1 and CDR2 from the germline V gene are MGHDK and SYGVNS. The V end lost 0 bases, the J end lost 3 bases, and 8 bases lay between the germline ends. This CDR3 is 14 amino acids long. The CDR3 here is CASSEYGGYYGYTF. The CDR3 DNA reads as TGTGCCAGCAGTGAATATGGGGGGTACTATGGCTACACCTTC.

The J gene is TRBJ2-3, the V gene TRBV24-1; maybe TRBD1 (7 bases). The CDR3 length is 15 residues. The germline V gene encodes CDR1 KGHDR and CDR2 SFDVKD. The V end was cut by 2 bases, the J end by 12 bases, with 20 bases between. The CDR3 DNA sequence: TGTGCCACCAGTGATTCTCAAGTCGCGGGGACAGCTCAGTATTTT. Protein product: CATSDSQVAGTAQYF.

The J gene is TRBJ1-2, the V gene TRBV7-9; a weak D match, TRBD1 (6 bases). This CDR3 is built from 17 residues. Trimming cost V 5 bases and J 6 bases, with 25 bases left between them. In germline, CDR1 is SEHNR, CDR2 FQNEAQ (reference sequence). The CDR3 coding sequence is TGTGCCAGCAGCACACAAACCAGGAACTGGGGGGGCCATGGCTACACCTTC. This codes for CASSTQTRNWGGHGYTF.

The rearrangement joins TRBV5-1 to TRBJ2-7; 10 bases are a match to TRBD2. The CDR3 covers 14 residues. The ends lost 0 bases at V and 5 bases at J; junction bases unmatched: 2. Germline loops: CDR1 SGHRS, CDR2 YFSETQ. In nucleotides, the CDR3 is TGCGCCAGCAGCTTGGGTGGGACTAGCGACGAGCAGTACTTC. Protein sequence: CASSLGGTSDEQYF.

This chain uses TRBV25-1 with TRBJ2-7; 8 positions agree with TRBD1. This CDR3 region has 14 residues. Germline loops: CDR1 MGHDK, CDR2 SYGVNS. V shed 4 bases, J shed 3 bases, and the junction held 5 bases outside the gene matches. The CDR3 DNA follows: TGTGCCAGCAGTGTCCCAGGGGGCAACTACGAGCAGTACTTC. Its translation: CASSVPGGNYEQYF.

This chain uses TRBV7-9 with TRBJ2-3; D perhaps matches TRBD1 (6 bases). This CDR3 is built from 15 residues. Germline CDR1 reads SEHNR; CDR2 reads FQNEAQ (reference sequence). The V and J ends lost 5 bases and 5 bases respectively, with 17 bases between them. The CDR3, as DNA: TGTGCCAGCAGCCTTGGGGGCGGGTCTGGAGATACGCAGTATTTT. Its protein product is CASSLGGGSGDTQYF.

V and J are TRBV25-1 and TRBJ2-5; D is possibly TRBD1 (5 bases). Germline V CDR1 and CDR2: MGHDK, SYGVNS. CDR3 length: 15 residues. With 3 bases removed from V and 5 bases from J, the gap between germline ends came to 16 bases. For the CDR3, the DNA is TGTGCCAGCAGTGAGGTGGCAGGGAATCGGGAGACCCAGTACTTC. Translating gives CASSEVAGNRETQYF.

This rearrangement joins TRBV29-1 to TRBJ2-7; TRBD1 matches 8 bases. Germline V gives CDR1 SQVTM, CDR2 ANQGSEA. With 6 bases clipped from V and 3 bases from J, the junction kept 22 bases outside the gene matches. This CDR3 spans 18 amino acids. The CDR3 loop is CSVKLGAGGEGGYYEQYF. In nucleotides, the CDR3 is TGCAGCGTAAAACTGGGCGCAGGGGGCGAAGGAGGGTACTACGAGCAGTACTTC.

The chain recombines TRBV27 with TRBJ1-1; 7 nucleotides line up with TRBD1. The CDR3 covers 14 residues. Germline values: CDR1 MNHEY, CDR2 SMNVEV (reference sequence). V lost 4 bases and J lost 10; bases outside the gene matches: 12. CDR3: CASSYSADRARAFF. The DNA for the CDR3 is TGTGCCAGCAGTTACTCTGCCGACAGGGCGAGAGCTTTCTTT.

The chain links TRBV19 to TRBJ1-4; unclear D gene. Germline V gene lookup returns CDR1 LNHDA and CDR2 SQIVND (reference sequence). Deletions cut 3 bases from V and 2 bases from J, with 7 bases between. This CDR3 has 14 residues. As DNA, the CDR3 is TGTGCCAGTAGTATCGCCAGGACTAATGAAAAACTGTTTTTT. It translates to CASSIARTNEKLFF.